The clone carrying this T cell receptor beta chain has only a few counts. Libraries were prepared by immunoSEQ multiplex PCR; TCRdb keeps only in-frame clonotypes and omits some of them. The top ten hold about 7.8% of the sample, which has about 100,000 clones, about 89% seen once. The CDR3 runs 15 residues. Trimming pared 5 bases from V and 0 bases from J, leaving 13 bases between. Germline V CDR1 and CDR2: SGHTA, FQGNSA. This specimen belongs to a study of control samples from healthy donors and cancer patients. This TCR was sampled from a man aged 30 to 45 in good health. Sequencing was carried out using blood. The chain employs TRBV7-2 and TRBJ1-2, with D uncertain. In nucleotides, the CDR3 is TGTGCCAGCAGCGTATCCAGGACCACTAACTATGGCTACACCTTC. Translation: CASSVSRTTNYGYTF.